This T cell receptor beta chain derives from a study of T-cell memory formation after mild COVID-19. Findings of the study overall: Confirmation of SARS-CoV-2 specificity was lacking for second-wave clones peaking day 37.

TCRdb ran MiXCR on the 5' RACE reads and lists one entry per CDR3 protein. The sample holds 45,000 to 65,000 distinct CDR3 sequences, 9.5% seen once. Points on this clonotype: What it binds is not known.

This CDR3 region has 14 residues. CDR1 DFQATT and CDR2 SNEGSKA come from the germline V gene (reference sequence). This clonotype was sampled from a man younger than 35 who had mild COVID-19 (a few samples of this study predate the infection). Cell type and time point are not known. Sequenced material: PBMCs or a T cell subset sorted from them (not recorded which). The chain links TRBV20-1 to TRBJ2-7; the D gene is possibly TRBD2 (6 bases). CDR3 DNA sequence: TGCAGTGCCAGAGAGGACGGGAGCTCCTACGAGCAGTACGTC. As protein: CSAREDGSSYEQYV.